These 26 T cell receptor beta chains share one sample of origin, sequenced in a study of shared clonotypes between healthy human individuals. Only in-frame clones appear in the TCRdb table, and some are missing; sequencing was by immunoSEQ multiplex PCR. The sample lists fewer than 2.5 million clones, roughly 93% seen once, with 0.36% in the top ten. Sequencing input: naive CD4+ T cells from PBMCs. As for subset: CD45RA+ positively selected. The receptors were gathered from a man younger than 30 in good health. Some clones in this sample may be carry-over from other donors' samples.

This chain connects TRBV6-1 to TRBJ2-3, with TRBD1 matching over 9 bases. The CDR3 extends over 12 amino acids. Per the germline V gene, CDR1 is MNHNS and CDR2 is SASEGT. V gave up 4 bases and J gave up 9 bases; unmatched junction bases: 2. Here the CDR3 reads CASSADRGTQYF. In nucleotides, the CDR3 is TGTGCCAGCAGTGCTGACAGGGGGACGCAGTATTTT.

V is TRBV27 and J is TRBJ1-5, with D hard to call. The CDR3 is 14 amino acids. V lost 6 bases to trimming and J lost 7 bases, with 16 bases between them. The germline V gene encodes CDR1 MNHEY and CDR2 SMNVEV (reference sequence). The CDR3 loop reads CASRGSLEGQPQHF. CDR3 coding DNA: TGTGCCAGCAGGGGGTCCCTAGAAGGGCAGCCCCAGCATTTT.

As concerns this clone: Distinct nucleotide sequences in the sample also encode this CDR3. This sequence joins TRBV28 and TRBJ2-7; D is unclear. V lost 3 bases and J lost 0, with 3 bases in between. The CDR3 is made up of 12 amino acids. The germline CDR1 and CDR2 sequences are MDHEN and SYDVKM. The DNA of the CDR3 is TGTGCCAGCAGTTTCAACTCCTACGAGCAGTACTTC. This translates into CASSFNSYEQYF.

The rearrangement uses TRBV7-6 and TRBJ2-5; unclear D gene. In germline, CDR1 is SGHVS, CDR2 FNYEAQ. This CDR3 is built from 13 residues. V was cut by 0 bases and J by 4 bases, with 6 bases left in between. In DNA, the CDR3 is TGTGCCAGCAGCTTAGCGCGAAGAGAGACCCAGTACTTC. Its translation: CASSLARRETQYF.

This rearrangement joins TRBV7-9 to TRBJ1-5; D is undetermined. From germline, CDR1 is SEHNR and CDR2 FQNEAQ (reference sequence). Trimming left V 6 bases short and J 1 base short, with 13 bases between. This CDR3 has 15 residues. CDR3 residues: CASSVSSPSNQPQHF. DNA for the CDR3: TGTGCCAGCAGTGTCTCTTCTCCAAGCAATCAGCCCCAGCATTTT.

This chain links TRBV30 with TRBJ1-2; the D is unclear. This CDR3 spans 13 amino acids. Trimming left V 4 bases short and J 5 bases short, with 14 bases between. The germline CDR1 and CDR2 sequences are GTSNPN and SVGIG (reference sequence). DNA of the CDR3: TGTGCCTGGAATTTGTGGGCCCATTATGGCTACACCTTC. Protein: CAWNLWAHYGYTF.

V usage is TRBV6-5 and J usage is TRBJ2-4; a possible D gene is TRBD1 (5 bases). Between the trimmed V and J ends, which lost 0 bases and 1 base, there was a span of 7 bases. The CDR3 contains 15 residues. CDR1 and CDR2 from the germline V gene are MNHEY and SVGAGI. The CDR3 region is CASSYSAGAKNIQYF. CDR3 sequence (DNA): TGTGCCAGCAGTTACTCCGCAGGGGCCAAAAACATTCAGTACTTC.

V and J are TRBV5-6 and TRBJ2-1; tentative D call: TRBD1 (6 bases). Looked up from germline, CDR1 is SGHDT and CDR2 is YYEEEE. This CDR3 spans 15 amino acids. Trimming left V 4 bases short and J 3 bases short, with 14 bases between. CDR3 amino acids: CASSQGAGVYNEQFF. The CDR3 DNA sequence: TGTGCCAGCAGCCAAGGCGCAGGGGTCTACAATGAGCAGTTCTTC.

This chain uses TRBV18 with TRBJ2-5, with a weak D call TRBD1 (6 bases). Looked up from germline, CDR1 is KGHSH and CDR2 is LQKENI. This CDR3 region has 15 residues. The V end lost 2 bases, the J end lost 5 bases, and 15 bases lay between the germline ends. The CDR3 coding sequence is TGTGCCAGCTCACCATTGCAGGGGTCGGGGGAGACCCAGTACTTC. It encodes CASSPLQGSGETQYF.

The chain recombines TRBV28 with TRBJ2-7; TRBD1 matches at 9 bases. Germline V gene sequence: CDR1 MDHEN, CDR2 SYDVKM. The CDR3 covers 15 residues. V lost 5 bases and J lost 2; bases outside the gene matches: 7. CDR3: CASSTTGTGTYEQYF. Written as DNA, the CDR3 is TGTGCCAGCAGTACCACCGGGACAGGGACCTACGAGCAGTACTTC.

The chain joins TRBV4-1 to TRBJ2-1, with 7 bases fitting TRBD2. The CDR3 sequence is 15 residues long. Germline V CDR1 and CDR2: MGHRA, YSYEKL. The trim removed 4 bases at V and 9 bases at J, leaving 12 bases unmatched. CDR3 in DNA: TGCGCCAGCAGCCGTCCCCGACCGGGACTACCTGAGCAGTTCTTC. This sequence encodes CASSRPRPGLPEQFF.

V is TRBV4-1 and J is TRBJ2-1; 10 nucleotides match TRBD2. Germline lookup yields CDR1 MGHRA and CDR2 YSYEKL. V was clipped by 1 base and J by 15 bases; unmatched bases: 12. The CDR3 length is 15 residues. The CDR3 is CASSQARGLAEVPFF. The CDR3, as DNA: TGCGCCAGCAGCCAAGCCCGAGGACTAGCGGAAGTCCCGTTCTTC.

V is TRBV2 and J is TRBJ2-5; 12 bases fit TRBD2. J was trimmed by 4 bases and V by 5 bases; bases with no gene match: 5. The length of the CDR3 is 15 residues. The V gene's germline CDR1 is SNHLY and CDR2 FYNNEI. The CDR3 DNA follows: TGTGCCAGCAGTTTTGGACTAGCGGGATTAGAGACCCAGTACTTC. This gives the protein CASSFGLAGLETQYF.

This sequence joins TRBV30 and TRBJ2-5, with D perhaps TRBD2 (6 bases). Trimming left V 3 bases short and J 5 bases short, with 13 bases between. The CDR3 extends over 13 amino acids. The germline V gene has CDR1 GTSNPN and CDR2 SVGIG (reference sequence). The CDR3 DNA follows: TGTGCCTGGAGGCTAGCGCCGAGGGAGACCCAGTACTTC. Protein sequence: CAWRLAPRETQYF.

The chain has TRBV28 and TRBJ2-1; 8 nucleotides match TRBD2. V trimming: 10 bases; J trimming: 1 base; junction bases outside the gene matches: 6. Germline V gene lookup returns CDR1 MDHEN and CDR2 SYDVKM. This CDR3 has 14 amino acids. The CDR3 bases are TGTGCCACCCAACGGGGGGGTTCCTACAATGAGCAGTTCTTC. Translation gives CATQRGGSYNEQFF.

The chain employs TRBV19 and TRBJ2-1, with TRBD2 as a possible D gene (7 bases). Germline V gene data show CDR1 as LNHDA and CDR2 as SQIVND (reference sequence). This CDR3 has 14 amino acids. Between the trimmed V and J ends, which lost 3 bases and 6 bases, there was a span of 12 bases. CDR3 sequence: CASSITGGLNEQFF. CDR3 coding DNA: TGTGCCAGTAGTATCACGGGGGGCCTCAATGAGCAGTTCTTC.

This chain links TRBV7-2 with TRBJ1-1; D perhaps matches TRBD1 (5 bases). CDR1 is SGHTA, CDR2 FQGNSA, per germline. V was pared by 3 bases and J by 1 base, with 9 bases between. The CDR3 length is 14 residues. The DNA for the CDR3 is TGTGCCAGCAGCTTTGTGACAGAGAACACTGAAGCTTTCTTT. Residues: CASSFVTENTEAFF.

The chain couples TRBV27 to TRBJ2-7; D perhaps matches TRBD1 (5 bases). V was trimmed by 2 bases and J by 3 bases, leaving 14 bases between them. The CDR3 consists of 15 residues. Germline CDR1 MNHEY, CDR2 SMNVEV (reference sequence). The CDR3 protein is CASSLGGLGVYEQYF. The CDR3 DNA follows: TGTGCCAGCAGTTTAGGCGGCTTAGGGGTCTACGAGCAGTACTTC.

The chain uses TRBV28 and TRBJ2-2; D gene unclear. Germline V gene lookup returns CDR1 MDHEN and CDR2 SYDVKM. Trimming removed 5 bases from V and 5 bases from J, with 12 bases in between. The CDR3 runs 14 residues. In nucleotides, the CDR3 is TGTGCCAGCAGTACGTTGATTGGTACCGGGGAGCTGTTTTTT. Translating it yields CASSTLIGTGELFF.

The chain couples TRBV7-3 to TRBJ1-1, with 10 bases identical to TRBD1. Unmatched junction bases numbered 6, after V lost 5 bases and J lost 0 bases. Germline loops: CDR1 SGHTA, CDR2 FQGTGA. This CDR3 region has 16 residues. CDR3 sequence reads: CASSGRTGGMNTEAFF. CDR3 bases: TGTGCCAGCAGCGGACGGACAGGGGGGATGAACACTGAAGCTTTCTTT.

A single count supports this clone. The gene calls are TRBV6-6 and TRBJ2-7; D unclear. Trimming stripped 2 bases from V and 0 bases from J, with 11 bases between. In germline, CDR1 is MNHNY, CDR2 SVGAGI (reference sequence). The CDR3 covers 15 residues. DNA of the CDR3: TGTGCCAGCAGTTACATGGCAGACCCCTCCTACGAGCAGTACTTC. This sequence encodes CASSYMADPSYEQYF.

The chain couples TRBV19 to TRBJ1-5; D is unclear. Per germline, CDR1 LNHDA and CDR2 SQIVND (reference sequence). There are 13 residues in the CDR3. V was pared by 1 base and J by 5 bases, with 6 bases between. Here the CDR3 reads CASSIVGYQPQHF. The CDR3 bases are TGTGCCAGTAGTATAGTCGGATATCAGCCCCAGCATTTT.

Concerning this clone itself: The same CDR3 also results from other DNA sequences found in this sample. J is TRBJ1-5 and V is TRBV30; no clear D gene. V was cut by 0 bases and J by 5 bases, with 11 bases left in between. The V gene's germline CDR1 is GTSNPN and CDR2 SVGIG (reference sequence). The CDR3 contains 14 residues. The CDR3 sequence: CAWSVLTGDQPQHF. The CDR3, as DNA: TGTGCCTGGAGTGTACTTACTGGGGATCAGCCCCAGCATTTT. Using reference TRBV30 and TRBJ1-5 for the parts outside the CDR3, the full variable domain is SQTIHQWPATLVQPVGSPLSLECTVEGTSNPNLYWYRQAAGRGLQLLFYSVGIGQISSEVPQNLSASRPQDRQFILSSKKLLLSDSGFYLCAWSVLTGDQPQHFGDGTRLSIL.

This sequence joins TRBV27 and TRBJ2-7; D is unclear. The CDR3 consists of 15 residues. Germline CDR1 is MNHEY and CDR2 is SMNVEV (reference sequence). The ends were cut back, 5 bases at V and 3 bases at J, with 17 bases in the middle. CDR3 protein: CASSADPITYYEQYF. The DNA of the CDR3 is TGTGCCAGCAGTGCAGACCCCATCACATACTACGAGCAGTACTTC.

The chain combines TRBV19 with TRBJ2-7; D remains unclear. The germline CDR1 and CDR2 sequences are LNHDA and SQIVND (reference sequence). The V gene lost 6 bases and the J gene lost 3 bases, with 15 bases spanning the gap. This CDR3 is 14 amino acids long. CDR3 amino acids: CASSIGAGRYEQYF. DNA for the CDR3: TGTGCCAGTAGCATTGGAGCAGGACGCTACGAGCAGTACTTC.

The V call is TRBV27, the J call TRBJ1-5; 7 bases match TRBD1. Trimming removed 2 bases from V and 2 bases from J; junction bases left unmatched: 6. The length of the CDR3 is 16 residues. Germline V gene data show CDR1 as MNHEY and CDR2 as SMNVEV (reference sequence). The CDR3 sequence is CASSLRAGGGNQPQHF. The CDR3 DNA sequence: TGTGCCAGCAGTTTAAGGGCAGGGGGGGGCAATCAGCCCCAGCATTTT.